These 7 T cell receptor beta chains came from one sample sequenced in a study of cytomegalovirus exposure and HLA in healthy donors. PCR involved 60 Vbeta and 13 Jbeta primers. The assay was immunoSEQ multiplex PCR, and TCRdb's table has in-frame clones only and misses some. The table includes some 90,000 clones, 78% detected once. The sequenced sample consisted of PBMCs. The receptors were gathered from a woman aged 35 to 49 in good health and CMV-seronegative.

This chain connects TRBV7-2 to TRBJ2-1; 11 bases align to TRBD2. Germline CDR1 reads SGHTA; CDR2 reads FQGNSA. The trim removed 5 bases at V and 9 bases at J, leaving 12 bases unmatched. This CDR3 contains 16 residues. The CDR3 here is CASSPPRLAGGSEQFF. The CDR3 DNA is TGTGCCAGCAGCCCCCCGAGGCTAGCGGGAGGCAGTGAGCAGTTCTTC.

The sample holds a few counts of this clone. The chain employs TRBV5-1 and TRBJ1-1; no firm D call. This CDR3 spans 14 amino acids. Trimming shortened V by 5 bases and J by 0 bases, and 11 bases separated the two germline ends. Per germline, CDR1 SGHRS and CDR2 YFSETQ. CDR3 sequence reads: CASRAGNMNTEAFF. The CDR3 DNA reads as TGCGCCAGCAGGGCAGGCAACATGAACACTGAAGCTTTCTTT. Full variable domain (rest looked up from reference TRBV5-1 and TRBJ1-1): KAGVTQTPRYLIKTRGQQVTLSCSPISGHRSVSWYQQTPGQGLQFLFEYFSETQRNKGNFPGRFSGRQFSNSRSEMNVSTLELGDSALYLCASRAGNMNTEAFFGQGTRLTVV.

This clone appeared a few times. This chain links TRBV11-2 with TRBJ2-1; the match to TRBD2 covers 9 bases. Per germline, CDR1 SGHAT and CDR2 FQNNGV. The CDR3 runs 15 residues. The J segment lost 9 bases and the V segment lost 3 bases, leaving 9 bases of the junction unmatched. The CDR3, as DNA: TGTGCCAGCAGCTTTCGGGTAGCGGGAGTTGTTGAGCAGTTCTTC. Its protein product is CASSFRVAGVVEQFF.

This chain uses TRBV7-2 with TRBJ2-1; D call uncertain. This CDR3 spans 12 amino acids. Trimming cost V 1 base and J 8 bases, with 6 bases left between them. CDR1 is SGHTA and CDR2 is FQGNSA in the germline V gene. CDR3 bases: TGTGCCAGCAGCTTAGATGAGGATGAGCAGTTCTTC. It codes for CASSLDEDEQFF.

This chain's CDR3 is CASLTSATYEQYF. The DNA of the CDR3 is TGTGCCAGCTTAACTAGCGCCACCTACGAGCAGTACTTC. The chain carries TRBV28 and TRBJ2-7; the match to TRBD2 covers 7 bases. The CDR3 contains 13 residues. The ends lost 8 bases at V and 2 bases at J; junction bases unmatched: 6. Per the germline V gene, CDR1 is MDHEN and CDR2 is SYDVKM.

The CDR3 sequence: CASSPTIQGPLDGYTF. The CDR3 DNA is TGTGCCAGCAGTCCTACGATACAGGGGCCCCTCGACGGCTACACCTTC. This chain joins TRBV6-4 and TRBJ1-2; 7 nucleotides match TRBD1. This CDR3 spans 16 amino acids. The J segment lost 8 bases and the V segment lost 5 bases, leaving 17 bases of the junction unmatched. Germline V gene sequence: CDR1 MRHNA, CDR2 SNTAGT.

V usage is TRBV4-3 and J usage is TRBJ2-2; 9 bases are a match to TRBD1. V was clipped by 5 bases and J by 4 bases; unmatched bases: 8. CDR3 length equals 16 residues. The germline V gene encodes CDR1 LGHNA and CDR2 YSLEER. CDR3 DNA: TGCGCCAGCAGCACAGGACAGGGGAAGGGCACCGGGGAGCTGTTTTTT. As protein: CASSTGQGKGTGELFF.